A selection of T cell receptor beta chains follows, all from one sample in a study of blood T cell repertoires in COVID-19. Libraries were prepared by immunoSEQ multiplex PCR; TCRdb keeps only in-frame clonotypes and omits some of them. The sample has about 340,000 clones, around 82% seen once. Sequencing input: peripheral blood. These receptors came from a young man with active or convalescent COVID-19. CDR3s include the opening cysteine and the closing phenylalanine or tryptophan.

v_call: TRBV15; j_call: TRBJ1-4; cdr3_aa: CATTPGAEKLFF
v_call: TRBV28; j_call: TRBJ1-4; cdr3_aa: CASSLLGQGNEKLFF
v_call: TRBV7-9; j_call: TRBJ2-7; cdr3_aa: CASSSAGDYEQYF
v_call: TRBV25-1; j_call: TRBJ2-5; cdr3_aa: CARPGLAGIKETQYF
v_call: TRBV7-2; j_call: TRBJ1-5; cdr3_aa: CASSLSWVGGPQHF
v_call: TRBV11-3; j_call: TRBJ2-5; cdr3_aa: CASSLEIFGETQYF
v_call: TRBV20-1; j_call: TRBJ1-6; cdr3_aa: CSASQSGRGYSPLHF
v_call: TRBV24-1; j_call: TRBJ1-6; cdr3_aa: CATSDWDRGDNSPLHF
v_call: TRBV7-2; j_call: TRBJ2-5; cdr3_aa: CASSWGQNGVTQYF
v_call: TRBV18; j_call: TRBJ2-2; cdr3_aa: CASSPSSGRPNTGELFF
v_call: TRBV6-1; j_call: TRBJ1-6; cdr3_aa: CASSPDRATAFLHF
v_call: TRBV6-5; j_call: TRBJ1-4; cdr3_aa: CASSYTGTANEKLFF
v_call: TRBV6-2/TRBV6-3; j_call: TRBJ1-2; cdr3_aa: CASSYGRDRSYGYTF
v_call: TRBV29-1; j_call: TRBJ1-2; cdr3_aa: CSVEVQGRYGYTF
v_call: TRBV19; j_call: TRBJ2-1; cdr3_aa: CASSISRSYTEQFF
v_call: TRBV6-4; j_call: TRBJ2-2; cdr3_aa: CASSLEGGGVINTGELFF
v_call: TRBV7-9; j_call: TRBJ2-7; cdr3_aa: CASSFFPGTGATYEQYF
v_call: TRBV6-1; j_call: TRBJ1-6; cdr3_aa: CASSEASAWNSPLHF
v_call: TRBV7-8; j_call: TRBJ2-7; cdr3_aa: CASSPYGGSYEQYF
v_call: TRBV7-9; j_call: TRBJ1-6; cdr3_aa: CASSGSTGENSPLHF
v_call: TRBV21-1; j_call: TRBJ2-1; cdr3_aa: CASSKTSGGFNEQFF
v_call: TRBV7-2; j_call: TRBJ1-3; cdr3_aa: CASSSRGSGNTIYF
v_call: TRBV9; j_call: TRBJ2-7; cdr3_aa: CASSVGARDYEQYF
v_call: TRBV5-1; j_call: TRBJ1-2; cdr3_aa: CASSYGGANYGYTF
v_call: TRBV4-3; j_call: TRBJ2-1; cdr3_aa: CASSRNSDRGLLAGDYNEQFF
v_call: TRBV2; j_call: TRBJ2-3; cdr3_aa: CASSEALAGWGDTQYF
v_call: TRBV6-2/TRBV6-3; j_call: TRBJ2-1; cdr3_aa: CASSSGSSGYNEQFF
v_call: TRBV4-1; j_call: TRBJ1-6; cdr3_aa: CASSPDRGNSPLHF
v_call: TRBV3-1/TRBV3-2; j_call: TRBJ1-6; cdr3_aa: CASSQEGWFGGPLHF
v_call: TRBV7-9; j_call: TRBJ1-1; cdr3_aa: CASSLRRPGTGGFTEAFF
v_call: TRBV24-1; j_call: TRBJ2-7; cdr3_aa: CATSGPGGDEQYF
v_call: TRBV7-2; j_call: TRBJ2-1; cdr3_aa: CASSLDPGGEQFF
v_call: TRBV30; j_call: TRBJ2-5; cdr3_aa: CASLGGGETQYF
v_call: TRBV3-1/TRBV3-2; j_call: TRBJ2-3; cdr3_aa: CASSQLPGLSTDTQYF
v_call: TRBV7-2; j_call: TRBJ2-5; cdr3_aa: CASSLFGGDQETQYF
v_call: TRBV29-1; j_call: TRBJ2-5; cdr3_aa: CSVDGGSQETQYF
v_call: TRBV3-1/TRBV3-2; j_call: TRBJ1-6; cdr3_aa: CASSQEGRASTLHF
v_call: TRBV4-2; j_call: TRBJ1-1; cdr3_aa: CASSQEGQGWTEAFF
v_call: TRBV30; j_call: TRBJ2-7; cdr3_aa: CACSWDSFEQYF
v_call: TRBV5-1; j_call: TRBJ2-2; cdr3_aa: CASSLALGQGTGELFF
v_call: TRBV7-2; j_call: TRBJ2-2; cdr3_aa: CASSSSGTTPGLFF
v_call: TRBV7-3; j_call: TRBJ2-2; cdr3_aa: CASSLTSGVNTGELFF
v_call: TRBV11-2; j_call: TRBJ2-3; cdr3_aa: CASSTGTGQDTQYF
v_call: TRBV11-2; j_call: TRBJ1-1; cdr3_aa: CASSQGRGTEAFF
v_call: TRBV9; j_call: TRBJ2-7; cdr3_aa: CASSGSGYEQYF
v_call: TRBV4-3; j_call: TRBJ1-2; cdr3_aa: CASSQEGQGDYGYTF
v_call: TRBV30; j_call: TRBJ2-2; cdr3_aa: CAWGGLTLGGELFF
v_call: TRBV5-1; j_call: TRBJ2-7; cdr3_aa: CASSPSVYEQYF
v_call: TRBV28; j_call: TRBJ1-1; cdr3_aa: CASSSRRGTGKSEAFF
v_call: TRBV25-1; j_call: TRBJ2-2; cdr3_aa: CASSEGRGQGANGELFF
v_call: TRBV7-9; j_call: TRBJ1-1; cdr3_aa: CASSLGGPNLNTEAFF
v_call: TRBV5-4; j_call: TRBJ2-2; cdr3_aa: CASSGDRNTGELFF
v_call: TRBV14; j_call: TRBJ1-2; cdr3_aa: CASSQEDRVVYGYTF
v_call: TRBV10-2; j_call: TRBJ2-1; cdr3_aa: CASSESTGGNEQFF
v_call: TRBV2; j_call: TRBJ2-3; cdr3_aa: CASTADRILAGSTDTQYF
v_call: TRBV5-6; j_call: TRBJ1-2; cdr3_aa: CASSLFWASGGYGYTF
v_call: TRBV27; j_call: TRBJ2-1; cdr3_aa: CASSSHRGQFF
v_call: TRBV12-3/TRBV12-4; j_call: TRBJ2-7; cdr3_aa: CASSLRGGNEQYF
v_call: TRBV7-3; j_call: TRBJ1-1; cdr3_aa: CASSFNDRGPTEAFF
v_call: TRBV5-4; j_call: TRBJ1-2; cdr3_aa: CASSLGDRVLDYGYTF